The 10 T cell receptor beta chains given below trace back to one sample, sequenced in a study of blood T cell repertoires in COVID-19. Profiled with immunoSEQ multiplex PCR; TCRdb holds only in-frame clones, not every one. Of 150,000 to 180,000 clones listed, over 65% are singletons. Sequenced sample: peripheral blood. These receptors were taken from a man older than 75 with acute or convalescent COVID-19.

The chain uses TRBV19 and TRBJ2-6; TRBD1 might be the D (6 bases). CDR1 is LNHDA and CDR2 is SQIVND in the germline V gene (reference sequence). V was shortened by 5 bases and J by 2 bases, with 16 bases between the two germline ends. The CDR3 totals 17 residues. CDR3 DNA sequence: TGTGCCAGTAGTCTGGGGCAGGGGTTGGCTGGGGCCAACGTCCTGACTTTC. Its translation is CASSLGQGLAGANVLTF.

The chain has TRBV11-2 and TRBJ2-7; 7 bases fit TRBD2. Germline V gives CDR1 SGHAT, CDR2 FQNNGV. The CDR3 has 14 residues. V shed 1 base and J 6 bases; nucleotides not matched to a gene: 6. The CDR3 coding sequence is TGTGCCAGCAGCTTAGGGGAAGGGGAGGGCGAGCAGTACTTC. Translation gives CASSLGEGEGEQYF.

The chain employs TRBV12-5 and TRBJ1-2; 11 bases line up with TRBD1. J lost 6 bases, V lost 1 base, and 1 base had no gene match. Germline loops: CDR1 LGHNT, CDR2 FRNRAP. The CDR3 runs 14 residues. The CDR3 sequence is CASGLGTGGNGYTF. The DNA of the CDR3 is TGTGCTAGTGGTTTGGGGACAGGGGGCAATGGCTACACCTTC.

The chain uses TRBV7-6 and TRBJ1-3, with TRBD1 matching over 7 bases. The CDR3 is 15 residues long. The germline V gene has CDR1 SGHVS and CDR2 FNYEAQ. Trimming at V came to 5 bases and at J to 3 bases, leaving 7 bases not matched to a gene. As DNA, the CDR3 is TGTGCCAGCAGCCCAGACAGGGTAGATGGAAACACCATATATTTT. Residues: CASSPDRVDGNTIYF.

This clone was seen a handful of times. CDR3 protein: CAWSGQGAIYGYTF. The CDR3 DNA sequence: TGTGCCTGGAGCGGACAGGGGGCAATCTATGGCTACACCTTC. The chain joins TRBV30 to TRBJ1-2, with 11 nucleotides matching TRBD1. This CDR3 comprises 14 residues. Germline assignment: CDR1 GTSNPN and CDR2 SVGIG (reference sequence). V gave up 3 bases and J gave up 4 bases; unmatched junction bases: 4.

The rearrangement joins TRBV15 to TRBJ2-1; 14 nucleotides line up with TRBD2. Trimming cost V 9 bases and J 9 bases; bases outside gene matches: 7. CDR1 is LNHNV, CDR2 YYDKDF, per germline (reference sequence). CDR3 length equals 14 residues. CDR3 region: CATRRLAGGSEQFF. Written as DNA, the CDR3 is TGTGCCACGAGAAGACTAGCGGGGGGGAGTGAGCAGTTCTTC.

The CDR3 reads CAWSQASYEQYF. The CDR3 DNA follows: TGTGCCTGGAGTCAGGCGTCCTACGAGCAGTACTTC. The chain joins TRBV30 to TRBJ2-7; no reliable D call. Germline V gene data show CDR1 as GTSNPN and CDR2 as SVGIG (reference sequence). The CDR3 totals 12 residues. V lost 2 bases, J lost 1 base, and 6 bases lay in between.

This clone has more than one count but fewer than ten. The CDR3 reads CASSLPRTGGNEQYV. CDR3 coding DNA: TGTGCCAGCAGCTTACCCAGGACAGGGGGCAACGAGCAGTACGTC. The chain has TRBV7-8 and TRBJ2-7; 11 nucleotides match TRBD1. The CDR3 consists of 15 residues. V dropped 2 bases and J dropped 5; count of bases not matched to a gene: 5. Germline V gives CDR1 SGHVS, CDR2 FQNEAQ.

The DNA of the CDR3 is TGTGCCTGGAGTGCGGGGGGGCAGATCTACGAGCAGTACTTC. It translates to CAWSAGGQIYEQYF. V usage is TRBV30 and J usage is TRBJ2-7; 8 bases line up with TRBD2. Germline V gene data show CDR1 as GTSNPN and CDR2 as SVGIG (reference sequence). Trimming cost V 1 base and J 3 bases; bases outside gene matches: 5. This CDR3 has 14 residues.

Only a few counts were recorded for this clone. This chain uses TRBV5-4 with TRBJ1-1; D is unresolved. V lost 5 bases and J 1 base, leaving 15 bases between the germline ends. The CDR3 sequence is 15 residues long. Germline values: CDR1 SGHNT, CDR2 YYREEE (reference sequence). CDR3 nucleotides: TGTGCCAGCAGTAACAGTCCTGTCGGGAACACTGAAGCTTTCTTT. Translated, it gives CASSNSPVGNTEAFF. Full variable domain (rest looked up from reference TRBV5-4 and TRBJ1-1): ETGVTQSPTHLIKTRGQQVTLRCSSQSGHNTVSWYQQALGQGPQFIFQYYREEENGRGNFPPRFSGLQFPNYSSELNVNALELDDSALYLCASSNSPVGNTEAFFGQGTRLTVV.